A selection of T cell receptor beta chains follows, all from one sample in a study of T-cell memory formation after mild COVID-19. TCRdb ran MiXCR on the 5' RACE reads and lists one entry per CDR3 protein. Of over 300,000 distinct CDR3 sequences in the sample, 20% to 25% were seen once. Input material: PBMCs or a T cell subset sorted from them (not recorded which). The receptors shown here come from a man between 18 and 35 years old who had mild COVID-19 (a few samples of this study predate the infection). Cell type and time point are not known. The CDR3 runs from the conserved cysteine through the conserved F or W. A D gene is named only where the DNA matches it firmly. Expanded clones get a size class; other rows say once, few or many, or leave the size out.

CASRKDRGGEQYF	TGTGCCAGCAGGAAGGACAGGGGAGGGGAGCAGTACTTC	TRBV6-2/TRBV6-3	TRBJ2-7	TRBD1	few
CASSPAQTMNNEQFF	TGTGCCAGCTCACCAGCACAAACTATGAACAATGAGCAGTTCTTC	TRBV18	TRBJ2-1	NA	few
CASSQVKGRADTQYF	TGTGCCAGCAGCCAAGTAAAGGGGCGGGCAGATACGCAGTATTTT	TRBV4-2	TRBJ2-3	NA	few
CASSVRRGGQTDTQYF	TGTGCCAGCAGCGTTCGGCGGGGGGGCCAGACAGATACGCAGTATTTT	TRBV9	TRBJ2-3	TRBD2	few
CASSYSTNPVGVVNEKLFF	TGTGCCAGCAGTTACTCCACGAATCCCGTCGGGGTCGTTAATGAAAAACTGTTTTTT	TRBV6-5	TRBJ1-4	NA	NA
CATSRDNQPQHF	TGTGCCACCAGCAGAGATAATCAGCCCCAGCATTTT	TRBV15	TRBJ1-5	NA	many
CSVEVGGMNTEAFF	TGCAGCGTTGAAGTCGGGGGCATGAACACTGAAGCTTTCTTT	TRBV29-1	TRBJ1-1	NA	many
CASSLVFGPGNTIYF	TGTGCCAGCAGCTTAGTTTTTGGACCTGGAAACACCATATATTTT	TRBV7-2	TRBJ1-3	NA	NA
CASSQEGPAANYGYTF	TGCGCCAGCAGCCAAGAGGGACCGGCAGCTAACTATGGCTACACCTTC	TRBV4-3	TRBJ1-2	NA	NA
CASSPTDRTNTGELFF	TGTGCCAGCAGCCCTACGGACAGGACGAACACCGGGGAGCTGTTTTTT	TRBV7-9	TRBJ2-2	TRBD1	NA
CASSPLAWDEQYF	TGTGCCAGCTCACCACTAGCATGGGACGAGCAGTACTTC	TRBV18	TRBJ2-7	NA	NA
CASSGTATSNEKLFF	TGCGCCAGCAGCGGGACAGCTACTTCTAATGAAAAACTGTTTTTT	TRBV5-1	TRBJ1-4	TRBD1	NA
CASSPHHQPQHF	TGCGCCAGCAGCCCTCACCATCAGCCCCAGCATTTT	TRBV23-1	TRBJ1-5	NA	few
CSALRQGSWYYNEQFF	TGCAGTGCTCTACGTCAGGGAAGCTGGTACTACAATGAGCAGTTCTTC	TRBV20-1	TRBJ2-1	NA	few
CASSHGRLINTEAFF	TGCGCCAGCAGCCACGGCAGGCTAATTAACACTGAAGCTTTCTTT	TRBV4-1	TRBJ1-1	NA	NA
CASSSLGSPSGYTF	TGTGCCAGCAGCTCCCTCGGGAGCCCATCCGGCTACACCTTC	TRBV7-2	TRBJ1-2	NA	few
CAISEGQQETQYF	TGTGCCATCAGCGAAGGACAGCAAGAGACCCAGTACTTC	TRBV10-3	TRBJ2-5	NA	NA
CASSLELLWGGELFF	TGCGCCAGCAGCTTGGAACTTTTGTGGGGTGGGGAGCTGTTTTTT	TRBV5-1	TRBJ2-2	NA	few
CASSLGGQYQETQYF	TGTGCCAGCAGCTTAGGGGGCCAGTACCAAGAGACCCAGTACTTC	TRBV11-2	TRBJ2-5	NA	NA
CASSQGRGPSSYNSPLHF	TGCGCCAGCAGCCAAGGCAGGGGGCCCAGCTCCTATAATTCACCCCTCCACTTT	TRBV4-1	TRBJ1-6	TRBD1	NA
CASSLGPGTGRPYGYTF	TGTGCCAGCAGCTTGGGACCCGGGACAGGACGCCCGTATGGCTACACCTTC	TRBV5-6	TRBJ1-2	TRBD1	few
CASSPQRYEQYF	TGTGCCAGCAGCCCCCAGAGATACGAGCAGTACTTC	TRBV7-2	TRBJ2-7	NA	NA